Shown below are 27 T cell receptor beta chains from a single sample sequenced in a study of blood T cell repertoires in COVID-19. Measured with immunoSEQ multiplex PCR; TCRdb has only the in-frame clones, and not every one. The data hold hundreds of thousands of clones, with roughly 89% observed a single time. Sequencing used peripheral blood. The source of these receptors is a woman between 45 and 65 years old with COVID-19, enrolled during active disease.

To note about this clone: The identical CDR3 is also encoded by other nucleotide sequences in the sample. The V gene is TRBV27, the J gene TRBJ1-1; no clear D gene. The CDR3 sequence is 13 residues long. V was trimmed by 0 bases and J by 1 base, leaving 3 bases between them. The germline V gene has CDR1 MNHEY and CDR2 SMNVEV (reference sequence). The CDR3 coding sequence is TGTGCCAGCAGTTTATCTCGGAACACTGAAGCTTTCTTT. Amino acids: CASSLSRNTEAFF.

The chain combines TRBV11-2 with TRBJ1-3, with D unclear. The germline V gene encodes CDR1 SGHAT and CDR2 FQNNGV. This CDR3 is built from 15 residues. V was cut by 3 bases and J by 4 bases, with 13 bases left in between. CDR3 residues: CASSFRREAGNTIYF. The CDR3 region has the DNA TGTGCCAGCAGCTTCCGGAGGGAAGCCGGAAACACCATATATTTT. Together with reference TRBV11-2 and TRBJ1-3, the CDR3 gives the full variable domain: EAGVAQSPRYKIIEKRQSVAFWCNPISGHATLYWYQQILGQGPKLLIQFQNNGVVDDSQLPKDRFSAERLKGVDSTLKIQPAKLEDSAVYLCASSFRREAGNTIYFGEGSWLTVV.

In its sample, this clone was seen once. The chain has TRBV29-1 and TRBJ1-1; D gene unclear. Between the trimmed V and J ends, which lost 4 bases and 0 bases, there was a span of 3 bases. Germline V gene data show CDR1 as SQVTM and CDR2 as ANQGSEA. This CDR3 region has 11 residues. CDR3 DNA: TGCAGCGTTGCCATGAACACTGAAGCTTTCTTT. Its protein is CSVAMNTEAFF.

The V gene is TRBV7-2, the J gene TRBJ2-3; D possibly corresponds to TRBD1 (5 bases). Germline V lookup: CDR1 SGHTA, CDR2 FQGNSA. V shed 1 base and J shed 3 bases, with 14 bases lying between them. The CDR3 sequence is 16 residues long. CDR3 sequence: CASSLGRGVWTDTQYF. The CDR3 bases are TGTGCCAGCAGCTTAGGAAGGGGCGTATGGACAGATACGCAGTATTTT.

The chain uses TRBV6-5 and TRBJ1-2, with 7 bases identical to TRBD1. Germline V CDR1 and CDR2: MNHEY, SVGAGI. The trim removed 4 bases at V and 7 bases at J, leaving 6 bases unmatched. CDR3 length: 13 amino acids. The CDR3 region is CASSLGQSGGYTF. The CDR3 DNA sequence: TGTGCCAGCAGTTTGGGACAGTCGGGTGGCTACACCTTC.

The J gene is TRBJ1-5, the V gene TRBV10-3; possibly TRBD1 for D (5 bases). Trimming took off 0 bases at V and 6 bases at J, with 12 bases between the two ends. This CDR3 has 15 amino acids. Germline V CDR1 and CDR2: ENHRY, SYGVKD. Written as DNA, the CDR3 is TGTGCCATCAGTGAGTCAGGGGCGCGAACTCAGCCCCAGCATTTT. Translated, it gives CAISESGARTQPQHF.

This rearrangement joins TRBV11-2 to TRBJ2-7; TRBD2 agrees at 7 bases. With 3 bases clipped from V and 4 bases from J, the junction kept 12 bases outside the gene matches. Germline V gene lookup returns CDR1 SGHAT and CDR2 FQNNGV. The CDR3 length is 16 residues. The CDR3 sequence is CASSFGGGTFIYEQYF. In DNA, the CDR3 is TGTGCCAGCAGCTTTGGGGGGGGGACTTTTATTTACGAGCAGTACTTC.

The V gene is TRBV19, the J gene TRBJ1-1; maybe TRBD1 (5 bases). Germline-derived CDR1 and CDR2 are LNHDA and SQIVND (reference sequence). There are 14 residues in the CDR3. Trimming shortened V by 1 base and J by 3 bases, and 9 bases separated the two germline ends. The CDR3 bases are TGTGCCAGTAGTATAGCGGGGGGATACACTGAAGCTTTCTTT. Translated, it gives CASSIAGGYTEAFF.

A few counts support this clone. J is TRBJ1-1 and V is TRBV30; D is ambiguous. Trimming took 0 bases from V and 8 from J, leaving 16 bases between them. The CDR3 spans 14 residues. CDR1 is GTSNPN and CDR2 is SVGIG in the germline V gene (reference sequence). As DNA, the CDR3 is TGTGCCTGGAGTGTCCCTCCAACGCGGAGGGAAGCTTTCTTT. Translating gives CAWSVPPTRREAFF.

The genes are TRBV6-1 and TRBJ2-2; possible D gene TRBD1, 5 bases. The germline gives CDR1 MNHNS, CDR2 SASEGT. Trimming pared 2 bases from V and 5 bases from J, leaving 18 bases between. The CDR3 sequence is 17 residues long. The CDR3 sequence: CASSERSNRQITGELFF. CDR3 DNA sequence: TGTGCCAGCAGTGAACGGTCGAACAGGCAGATAACCGGGGAGCTGTTTTTT.

This clone was seen a single time. The rearrangement joins TRBV2 to TRBJ2-2; 9 bases are shared with TRBD2. J gave up 7 bases and V 5 bases, and 8 bases lay outside the gene matches. Looked up from germline, CDR1 is SNHLY and CDR2 is FYNNEI. The CDR3 contains 15 residues. The DNA of the CDR3 is TGTGCCAGCAGTACGGCGGGGGGGCACGGCGGGGAGCTGTTTTTT. Translation gives CASSTAGGHGGELFF.

The chain couples TRBV7-2 to TRBJ2-4, with 8 bases matching TRBD2. V gave up 4 bases and J gave up 3 bases; unmatched junction bases: 2. Germline lookup yields CDR1 SGHTA and CDR2 FQGNSA. CDR3 size: 14 residues. CDR3 loop: CASSSGTSKNIQYF. The CDR3 nucleotides are TGTGCCAGCAGCTCCGGGACTAGCAAAAACATTCAGTACTTC.

The chain carries TRBV5-6 and TRBJ2-7; 8 nucleotides match TRBD1. Germline trimming cut 3 bases from V and 2 bases from J; bases unmatched to any gene: 7. There are 15 residues in the CDR3. CDR1 SGHDT and CDR2 YYEEEE come from the germline V gene. CDR3 DNA: TGTGCCAGCAGCTGGGGGACGGGACAGGCCTACGAGCAGTACTTC. Protein product: CASSWGTGQAYEQYF. The full variable domain, in which reference TRBV5-6 and TRBJ2-7 provide the parts outside the CDR3, is DAGVTQSPTHLIKTRGQQVTLRCSPKSGHDTVSWYQQALGQGPQFIFQYYEEEERQRGNFPDRFSGHQFPNYSSELNVNALLLGDSALYLCASSWGTGQAYEQYFGPGTRLTVT.

This clone was detected a few times. The chain joins TRBV6-1 to TRBJ1-1; possible D gene TRBD1, 5 bases. Germline values: CDR1 MNHNS, CDR2 SASEGT. Between the trimmed V and J ends, which lost 3 bases and 5 bases, there was a span of 13 bases. This CDR3 is built from 14 residues. Here the CDR3 DNA reads TGTGCCAGCAGTGAGGCTGGGGCAGGGACTGAAGCTTTCTTT. Translating gives CASSEAGAGTEAFF.

This clone was seen only once. The gene calls are TRBV5-6 and TRBJ1-3; D remains unclear. The V and J ends lost 1 base and 5 bases respectively, with 10 bases between them. The CDR3 sequence is 14 residues long. Germline V gene lookup returns CDR1 SGHDT and CDR2 YYEEEE. CDR3 sequence: CASSLPGYRNTIYF. The CDR3, as DNA: TGTGCCAGCAGCTTGCCCGGGTATCGAAACACCATATATTTT. Supplemented by reference TRBV5-6 and TRBJ1-3, the full variable domain reads DAGVTQSPTHLIKTRGQQVTLRCSPKSGHDTVSWYQQALGQGPQFIFQYYEEEERQRGNFPDRFSGHQFPNYSSELNVNALLLGDSALYLCASSLPGYRNTIYFGEGSWLTVV.

The CDR3 DNA follows: TGTGCCTCCCAGGACAGCGCGTCGGGAGGCTACACCTTC. As protein: CASQDSASGGYTF. The chain carries TRBV30 and TRBJ1-2, with a possible D match to TRBD1 (6 bases). The germline V gene encodes CDR1 GTSNPN and CDR2 SVGIG (reference sequence). The ends were cut back, 7 bases at V and 8 bases at J, with 20 bases in the middle. This CDR3 spans 13 amino acids.

The V call is TRBV6-5, the J call TRBJ2-2; maybe TRBD2 (5 bases). Germline CDR1 reads MNHEY; CDR2 reads SVGAGI. Trimming removed 2 bases from V and 5 bases from J, with 12 bases in between. The CDR3 is 15 residues long. CDR3 coding DNA: TGTGCCAGCAGTTACGTCGAGCGGTCAACCGGGGAGCTGTTTTTT. It encodes CASSYVERSTGELFF.

The sample holds one count of this clone. The chain is built from TRBV11-2 and TRBJ1-2; D gene uncertain. The germline CDR1 and CDR2 sequences are SGHAT and FQNNGV. The CDR3 extends over 17 amino acids. Trimming removed 0 bases from V and 8 bases from J, with 22 bases in between. In nucleotides, the CDR3 is TGTGCCAGCAGCTTAGAGGTCGGCGGGCCCCCGAGAGGCGGCTACACCTTC. This codes for CASSLEVGGPPRGGYTF.

V usage is TRBV29-1 and J usage is TRBJ1-1; no clear D. The germline V gene encodes CDR1 SQVTM and CDR2 ANQGSEA. V was clipped by 5 bases and J by 4 bases, with 20 bases between them. The CDR3 runs 15 residues. The CDR3 loop reads CSVSGGLGPFTEAFF. CDR3 DNA: TGCAGCGTTTCGGGTGGTTTGGGTCCCTTCACTGAAGCTTTCTTT. Full variable domain (missing parts from reference TRBV29-1 and TRBJ1-1): SAVISQKPSRDICQRGTSLTIQCQVDSQVTMMFWYRQQPGQSLTLIATANQGSEATYESGFVIDKFPISRPNLTFSTLTVSNMSPEDSSIYLCSVSGGLGPFTEAFFGQGTRLTVV.

The chain combines TRBV12-3 or TRBV12-4 with TRBJ1-1, with 7 positions matching TRBD1. The CDR3 runs to 13 residues. Germline trimming cut 5 bases from V and 4 bases from J; bases unmatched to any gene: 4. The CDR3 DNA follows: TGTGCCAGCAGTCTGGGACAGTTCACTGAAGCTTTCTTT. Residues: CASSLGQFTEAFF.

The rearrangement links TRBV19 to TRBJ2-3, with 8 bases lining up with TRBD2. V lost 6 bases and J lost 6; bases outside the gene matches: 5. Germline CDR1 and CDR2: LNHDA and SQIVND (reference sequence). This CDR3 spans 13 amino acids. CDR3 nucleotide sequence: TGTGCCAGTAGAGGGCGGGGGGCGGATACGCAGTATTTT. Translating gives CASRGRGADTQYF. The whole variable domain, filled in from reference TRBV19 and TRBJ2-3, reads DGGITQSPKYLFRKEGQNVTLSCEQNLNHDAMYWYRQDPGQGLRLIYYSQIVNDFQKGDIAEGYSVSREKKESFPLTVTSAQKNPTAFYLCASRGRGADTQYFGPGTRLTVL.

The gene calls are TRBV27 and TRBJ1-6; the D gene is possibly TRBD1 (6 bases). V dropped 4 bases and J dropped 8 bases, with 9 bases sitting between them. The V gene's germline CDR1 is MNHEY and CDR2 SMNVEV (reference sequence). This CDR3 is 13 amino acids long. The CDR3 nucleotides are TGTGCCAGCAGTTGGGAGGGGGATTCACCCCTCCACTTT. This codes for CASSWEGDSPLHF.

This clone was seen a few times. The chain carries TRBV5-1 and TRBJ2-6; 11 bases fit TRBD2. The V segment lost 4 bases and the J segment 2 bases; nucleotides outside the gene matches: 2. The CDR3 consists of 16 residues. From germline, CDR1 is SGHRS and CDR2 YFSETQ. The CDR3 sequence: CASSQTSGAGANVLTF. The CDR3, as DNA: TGCGCCAGCAGCCAGACTAGCGGGGCTGGGGCCAACGTCCTGACTTTC.

The chain uses TRBV10-3 and TRBJ1-6; 7 bases match TRBD1. Looked up from germline, CDR1 is ENHRY and CDR2 is SYGVKD. V gave up 6 bases and J gave up 8 bases; unmatched junction bases: 10. CDR3 size: 15 residues. This chain's CDR3 is CAISLGQEGHSPLHF. CDR3 sequence (DNA): TGTGCCATCAGCCTAGGACAGGAGGGACATTCACCCCTCCACTTT.

The chain employs TRBV5-6 and TRBJ1-4; 9 nucleotides align to TRBD1. J gave up 8 bases and V 4 bases, and 6 bases lay outside the gene matches. Germline V CDR1 and CDR2: SGHDT, YYEEEE. This CDR3 has 14 residues. Here the CDR3 reads CASSEQGAGEKLFF. The CDR3 DNA reads TGTGCCAGCAGCGAACAGGGGGCAGGAGAAAAACTGTTTTTT.

V usage is TRBV5-6 and J usage is TRBJ2-1, with 11 positions matching TRBD2. The CDR3 has 17 amino acids. CDR1 and CDR2 from the germline V gene are SGHDT and YYEEEE. V gave up 1 base and J gave up 0 bases; unmatched junction bases: 3. The CDR3 loop reads CASSLRLAGTSYNEQFF. DNA of the CDR3: TGTGCCAGCAGCTTGCGACTAGCGGGGACCTCCTACAATGAGCAGTTCTTC.

The chain joins TRBV6-5 to TRBJ2-2; no definite D call. The CDR3 length is 13 residues. Germline CDR1 reads MNHEY; CDR2 reads SVGAGI. The V end lost 4 bases, the J end lost 2 bases, and 5 bases lay between the germline ends. CDR3 nucleotide sequence: TGTGCCAGCAGTTCCAGAAACACCGGGGAGCTGTTTTTT. It yields the protein CASSSRNTGELFF.